The present T cell receptor beta chain was sequenced within a study of CD8+ T cells in alopecia areata. Overall study results and limits: Lesional tissue from the scalp (especially in alopecia totalis/universalis) showed higher clonality than normal scalp. Scalp specimens additionally yield sequences from normal skin's resident alphabeta T cells.

The authors extracted RNA and reverse transcribed it into cDNA as the sequencing template. Sequencing used immunoSEQ multiplex PCR; TCRdb keeps in-frame clones, though not all of them. This sample has around 120,000 clones, with roughly 68% found just once. The CDR3 contains 14 residues. The germline V and J ends were trimmed by 4 bases and 7 bases, with 17 bases remaining between them. Germline values: CDR1 SQVTM, CDR2 ANQGSEA. This clone showed up just a few times. The target antigen is unknown. The sequence was collected from a human donor in good health. The source material was CD4+ T cells sorted from blood. The rearrangement joins TRBV29-1 to TRBJ1-5; possible D gene TRBD1, 6 bases. CDR3 amino acids: CSVGMGARDQPQHF. CDR3 nucleotides: TGCAGCGTTGGGATGGGGGCGCGGGACCAGCCCCAGCATTTT.